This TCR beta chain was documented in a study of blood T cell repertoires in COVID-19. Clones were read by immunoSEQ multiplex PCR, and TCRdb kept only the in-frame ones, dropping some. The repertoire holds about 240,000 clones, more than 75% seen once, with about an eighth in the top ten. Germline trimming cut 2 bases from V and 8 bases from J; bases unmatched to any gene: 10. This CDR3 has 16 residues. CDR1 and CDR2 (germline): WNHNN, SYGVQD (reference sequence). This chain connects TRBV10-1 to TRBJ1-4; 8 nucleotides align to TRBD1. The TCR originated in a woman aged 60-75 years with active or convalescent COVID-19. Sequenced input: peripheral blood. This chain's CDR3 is CASSEGAGGRGEKLFF. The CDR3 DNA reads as TGCGCCAGCAGTGAGGGGGCAGGGGGCCGAGGAGAAAAACTGTTTTTT.